The present T cell receptor beta chain was sequenced within a study of blood T cell repertoires in COVID-19. Overall study: Samples representing acute and convalescent COVID-19 were sourced from the United States, Italy and Spain. Sources were T cells, B-cell-depleted T cells, or PBMCs; the material itself was cDNA or gDNA.

The CDR3 is made up of 16 amino acids. Trimming took 2 bases from V and 0 from J, leaving 11 bases between them. The V gene's germline CDR1 is SEHNR and CDR2 FQNEAQ (reference sequence). Original handling: Amplifying reference gene primers gave estimates of nucleated cell counts. Profiling relied on immunoSEQ multiplex PCR, and the TCRdb table lists in-frame clones only, not all of them. V and J calls and clone size are given by that table; D and trimming were obtained from the DNA. The profile shows some 70,000 clones, 80% to 90% of them singletons. Material for sequencing was peripheral blood. V gene TRBV7-9 combines with J gene TRBJ2-1; tentatively, D is TRBD2 (6 bases). The sequence came from a human donor in a cohort sampled during active COVID-19. As DNA, the CDR3 is TGTGCCAGCAGCTTAAGTAACGGGAGCTCCTACAATGAGCAGTTCTTC. Translation: CASSLSNGSSYNEQFF.